Presented here are 4 T cell receptor beta chains from one specimen sequenced in a study of T cell repertoires in cytomegalovirus infection. Using its own MiXCR run on the reads, TCRdb lists one record per CDR3 protein. The sample lists roughly 230,000 distinct CDR3 sequences; roughly 6.5% were seen once. The sample consisted of PBMCs. Receptor source: a human donor in good health (CMV status not recorded). Some clones in this sample may be carry-over from other donors' samples.

This clonotype was seen many times. In DNA form, the CDR3 reads TGCAGTGCGATCAGGGGAGGAGAGACCCAGTACTTC. Its protein product is CSAIRGGETQYF. The chain joins TRBV20-1 to TRBJ2-5; possibly TRBD1 or TRBD2 for D (6 bases each). CDR1 is DFQATT and CDR2 is SNEGSKA in the germline V gene (reference sequence). V dropped 6 bases and J dropped 4 bases, with 12 bases sitting between them. The CDR3 spans 12 residues.

This clonotype appeared a few times. The chain carries TRBV6-6 and TRBJ1-3, with D possibly matching TRBD1 (5 bases). There are 16 residues in the CDR3. Germline V gene data show CDR1 as MNHNY and CDR2 as SVGAGI (reference sequence). V lost 6 bases and J lost 0, with 15 bases in between. The CDR3 nucleotides are TGTGCCAGCAGAGAGGCAACGGGGGGCTCTGGAAACACCATATATTTT. Residues: CASREATGGSGNTIYF.

There are many counts of this clonotype. V and J are TRBV6-2 or TRBV6-3 and TRBJ1-5, with D perhaps matching TRBD1 (5 bases). From germline, CDR1 is MNHEY and CDR2 SVGEGT. V was trimmed by 3 bases and J by 0 bases, leaving 21 bases between them. The CDR3 sequence is 19 residues long. The CDR3 DNA follows: TGTGCCAGCAGTTATCGAATGGGGCAGCGACAACATAGCAATCAGCCCCAGCATTTT. This sequence encodes CASSYRMGQRQHSNQPQHF.

The table lists this clonotype with many counts. This chain links TRBV19 with TRBJ1-5; 9 bases agree with TRBD1. The CDR3 loop spans 17 amino acids. V dropped 4 bases and J dropped 3; count of bases not matched to a gene: 10. In germline, CDR1 is LNHDA, CDR2 SQIVND (reference sequence). The CDR3 loop reads CASSREGTGIYNQPQHF. DNA of the CDR3: TGTGCCAGTAGTAGAGAGGGGACAGGGATTTACAATCAGCCCCAGCATTTT.